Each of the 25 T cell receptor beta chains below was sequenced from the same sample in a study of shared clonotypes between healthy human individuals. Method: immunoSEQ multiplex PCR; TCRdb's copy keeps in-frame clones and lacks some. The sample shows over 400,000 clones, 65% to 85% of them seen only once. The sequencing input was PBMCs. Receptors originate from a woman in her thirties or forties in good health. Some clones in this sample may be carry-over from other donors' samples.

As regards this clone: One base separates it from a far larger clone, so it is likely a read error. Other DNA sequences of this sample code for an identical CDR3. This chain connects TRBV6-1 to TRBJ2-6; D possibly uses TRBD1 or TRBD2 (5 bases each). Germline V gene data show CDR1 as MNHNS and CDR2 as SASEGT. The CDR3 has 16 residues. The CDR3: CASSELDFSGANVMTF. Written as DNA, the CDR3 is TGTGCCAGCAGTGAATTGGACTTCTCTGGGGCCAACGTCATGACTTTC.

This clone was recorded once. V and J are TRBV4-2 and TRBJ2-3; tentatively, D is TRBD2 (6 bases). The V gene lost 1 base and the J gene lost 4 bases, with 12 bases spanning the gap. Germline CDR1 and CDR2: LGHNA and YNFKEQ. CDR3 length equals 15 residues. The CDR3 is CASSQAGDTADTQYF. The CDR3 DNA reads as TGTGCCAGCAGCCAAGCGGGAGATACTGCAGATACGCAGTATTTT.

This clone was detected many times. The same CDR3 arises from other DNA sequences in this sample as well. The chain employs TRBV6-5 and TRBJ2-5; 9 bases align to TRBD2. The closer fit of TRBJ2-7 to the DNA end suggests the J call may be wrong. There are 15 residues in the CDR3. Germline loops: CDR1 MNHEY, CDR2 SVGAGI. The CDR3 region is CASNPAGGLTYEQYF. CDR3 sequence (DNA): TGTGCCAGCAATCCAGCGGGAGGACTGACATACGAGCAGTACTTC.

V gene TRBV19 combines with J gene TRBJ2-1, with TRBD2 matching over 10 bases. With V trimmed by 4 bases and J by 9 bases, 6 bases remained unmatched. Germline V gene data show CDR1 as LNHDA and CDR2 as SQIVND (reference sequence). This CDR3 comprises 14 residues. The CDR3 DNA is TGTGCCAGTAGTACTACGGGACTAGCGTTTGAGCAGTTCTTC. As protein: CASSTTGLAFEQFF.

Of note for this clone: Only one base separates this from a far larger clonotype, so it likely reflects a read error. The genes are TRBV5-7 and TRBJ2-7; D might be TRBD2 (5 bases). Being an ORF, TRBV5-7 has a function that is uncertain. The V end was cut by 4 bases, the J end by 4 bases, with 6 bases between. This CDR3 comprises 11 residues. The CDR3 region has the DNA TGTGCCAGCAGCCGGGGTTACGAGCAGTACTTC. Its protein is CASSRGYEQYF.

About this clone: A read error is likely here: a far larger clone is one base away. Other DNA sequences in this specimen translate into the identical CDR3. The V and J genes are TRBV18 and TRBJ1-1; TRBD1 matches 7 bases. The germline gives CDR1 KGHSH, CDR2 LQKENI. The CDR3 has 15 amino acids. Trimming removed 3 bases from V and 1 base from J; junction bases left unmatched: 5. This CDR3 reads CASSPRQGGNTEAFF. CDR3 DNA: TGTGCCAGCTCACCGCGACAGGGAGGGAACACTGAAGCTTTCTTT.

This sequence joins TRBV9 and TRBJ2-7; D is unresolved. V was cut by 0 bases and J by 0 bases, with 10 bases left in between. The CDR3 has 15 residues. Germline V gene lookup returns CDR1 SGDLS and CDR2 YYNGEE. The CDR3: CASSVALSSSYEQYF. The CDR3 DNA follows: TGTGCCAGCAGCGTAGCTCTCAGCTCCTCCTACGAGCAGTACTTC.

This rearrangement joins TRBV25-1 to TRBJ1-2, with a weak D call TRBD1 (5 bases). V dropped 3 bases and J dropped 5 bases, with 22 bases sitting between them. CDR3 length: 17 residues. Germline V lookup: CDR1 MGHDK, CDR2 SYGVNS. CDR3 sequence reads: CASSDDGCPGGRYGYTF. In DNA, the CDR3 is TGTGCCAGCAGTGATGATGGGTGTCCGGGGGGAAGGTATGGCTACACCTTC.

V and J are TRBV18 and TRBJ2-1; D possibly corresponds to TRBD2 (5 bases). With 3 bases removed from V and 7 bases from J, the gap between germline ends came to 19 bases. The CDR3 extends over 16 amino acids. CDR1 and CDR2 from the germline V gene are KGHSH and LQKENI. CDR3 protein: CASSPLTTTFGNEQFF. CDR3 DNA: TGTGCCAGCTCACCGTTGACTACGACTTTCGGGAATGAGCAGTTCTTC. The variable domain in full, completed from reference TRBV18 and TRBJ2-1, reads NAGVMQNPRHLVRRRGQEARLRCSPMKGHSHVYWYRQLPEEGLKFMVYLQKENIIDESGMPKERFSAEFPKEGPSILRIQQVVRGDSAAYFCASSPLTTTFGNEQFFGPGTRLTVL.

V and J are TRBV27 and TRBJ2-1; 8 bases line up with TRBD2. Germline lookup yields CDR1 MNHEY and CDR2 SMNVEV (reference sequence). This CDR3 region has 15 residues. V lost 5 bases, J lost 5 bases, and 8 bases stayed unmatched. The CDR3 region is CASSRPGGSHNEQFF. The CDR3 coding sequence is TGTGCCAGCAGTCGGCCGGGAGGGTCGCACAATGAGCAGTTCTTC.

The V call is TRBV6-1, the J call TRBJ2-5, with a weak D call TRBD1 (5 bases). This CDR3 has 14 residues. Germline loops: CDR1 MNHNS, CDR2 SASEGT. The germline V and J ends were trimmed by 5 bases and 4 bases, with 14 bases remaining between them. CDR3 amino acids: CASSKSGLGETQYF. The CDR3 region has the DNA TGTGCCAGCAGTAAATCAGGGTTAGGAGAGACCCAGTACTTC.

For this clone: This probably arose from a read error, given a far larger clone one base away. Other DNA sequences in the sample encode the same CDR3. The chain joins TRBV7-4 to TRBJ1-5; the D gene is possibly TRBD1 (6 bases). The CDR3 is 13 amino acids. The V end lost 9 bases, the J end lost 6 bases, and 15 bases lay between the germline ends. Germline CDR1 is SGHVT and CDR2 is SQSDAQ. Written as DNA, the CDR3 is TGTGCCAGTAGCGAAGAGGGGGGTCAGCCCCAGCATTTT. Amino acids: CASSEEGGQPQHF.

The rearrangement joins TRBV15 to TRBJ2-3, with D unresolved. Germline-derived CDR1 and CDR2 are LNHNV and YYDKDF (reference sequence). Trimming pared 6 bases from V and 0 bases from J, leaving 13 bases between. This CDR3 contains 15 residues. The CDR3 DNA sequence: TGTGCCACCAGTCTTTCTGGCGATAGCACAGATACGCAGTATTTT. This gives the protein CATSLSGDSTDTQYF.

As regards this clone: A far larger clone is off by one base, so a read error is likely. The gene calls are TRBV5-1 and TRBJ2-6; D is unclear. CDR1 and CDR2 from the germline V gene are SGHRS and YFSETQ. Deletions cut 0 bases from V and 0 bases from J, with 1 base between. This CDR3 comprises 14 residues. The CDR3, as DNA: TGCGCCAGCAGCTTGGTCTCTGGGGCCAACGTCCTGACTTTC. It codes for CASSLVSGANVLTF.

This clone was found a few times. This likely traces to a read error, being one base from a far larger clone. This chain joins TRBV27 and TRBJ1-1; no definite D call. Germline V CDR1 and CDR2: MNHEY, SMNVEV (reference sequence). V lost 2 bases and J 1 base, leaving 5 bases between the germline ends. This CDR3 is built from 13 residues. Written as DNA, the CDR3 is TGTGCCAGCAGTTTACCGAGGAACACTGAAGCTTTCTTT. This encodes CASSLPRNTEAFF.

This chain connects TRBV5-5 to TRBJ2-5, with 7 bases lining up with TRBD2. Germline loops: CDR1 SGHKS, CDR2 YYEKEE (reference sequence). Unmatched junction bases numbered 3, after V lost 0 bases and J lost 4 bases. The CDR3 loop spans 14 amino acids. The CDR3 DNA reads TGTGCCAGCAGCTTGGTGGGCGGGAGAGAGACCCAGTACTTC. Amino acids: CASSLVGGRETQYF.

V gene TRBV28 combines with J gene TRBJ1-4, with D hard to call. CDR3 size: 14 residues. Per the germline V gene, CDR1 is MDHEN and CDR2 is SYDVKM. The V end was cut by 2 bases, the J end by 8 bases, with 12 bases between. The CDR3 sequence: CASSLVGHSEKLFF. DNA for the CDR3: TGTGCCAGCAGTTTAGTAGGGCACAGCGAAAAACTGTTTTTT.

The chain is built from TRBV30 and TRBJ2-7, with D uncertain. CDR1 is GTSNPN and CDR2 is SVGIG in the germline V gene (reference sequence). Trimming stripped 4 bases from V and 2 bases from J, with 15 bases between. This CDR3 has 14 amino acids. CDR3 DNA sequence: TGTGCCTGGAACCCCAAAAGTTCTCCCTACGAGCAGTACTTC. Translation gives CAWNPKSSPYEQYF.

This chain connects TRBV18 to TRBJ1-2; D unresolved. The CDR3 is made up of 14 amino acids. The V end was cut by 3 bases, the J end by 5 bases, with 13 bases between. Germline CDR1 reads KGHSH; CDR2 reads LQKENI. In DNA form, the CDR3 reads TGTGCCAGCTCACCTTCGGAACAGAGATATGGCTACACCTTC. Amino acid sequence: CASSPSEQRYGYTF. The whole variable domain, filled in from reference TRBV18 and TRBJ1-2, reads NAGVMQNPRHLVRRRGQEARLRCSPMKGHSHVYWYRQLPEEGLKFMVYLQKENIIDESGMPKERFSAEFPKEGPSILRIQQVVRGDSAAYFCASSPSEQRYGYTFGSGTRLTVV.

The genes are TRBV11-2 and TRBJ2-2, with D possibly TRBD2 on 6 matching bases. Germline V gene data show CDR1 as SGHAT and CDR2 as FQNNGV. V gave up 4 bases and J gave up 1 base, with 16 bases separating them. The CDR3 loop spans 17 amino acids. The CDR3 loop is CASSSWRGIKNTGELFF. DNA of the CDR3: TGTGCCAGCAGCTCCTGGAGGGGCATTAAGAACACCGGGGAGCTGTTTTTT.

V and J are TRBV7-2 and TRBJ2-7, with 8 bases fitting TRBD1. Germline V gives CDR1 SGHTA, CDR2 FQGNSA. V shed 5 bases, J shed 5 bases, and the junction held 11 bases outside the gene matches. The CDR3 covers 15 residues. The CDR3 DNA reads TGTGCCAGCAGCCCGCAGACAGGGGTCGTCCACGAGCAGTACTTC. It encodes CASSPQTGVVHEQYF. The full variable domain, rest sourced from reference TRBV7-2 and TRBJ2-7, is GAGVSQSPSNKVTEKGKDVELRCDPISGHTALYWYRQSLGQGLEFLIYFQGNSAPDKSGLPSDRFSAERTGGSVSTLTIQRTQQEDSAVYLCASSPQTGVVHEQYFGPGTRLTVT.

The chain's CDR3 is CASSPEPGTEAFF. In DNA, the CDR3 is TGTGCCAGCAGCCCCGAGCCGGGCACTGAAGCTTTCTTT. The chain couples TRBV7-2 to TRBJ1-1; D not certain. Between the trimmed V and J ends, which lost 5 bases and 4 bases, there was a span of 11 bases. The CDR3 sequence is 13 residues long. Germline values: CDR1 SGHTA, CDR2 FQGNSA.

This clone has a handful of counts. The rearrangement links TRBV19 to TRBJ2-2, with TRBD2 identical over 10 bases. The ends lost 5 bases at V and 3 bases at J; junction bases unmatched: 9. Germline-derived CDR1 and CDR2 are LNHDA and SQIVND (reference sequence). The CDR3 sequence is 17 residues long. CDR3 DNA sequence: TGTGCCAGTAGTCCCCTTGGGACTAGCGCCGACACCGGGGAGCTGTTTTTT. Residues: CASSPLGTSADTGELFF.

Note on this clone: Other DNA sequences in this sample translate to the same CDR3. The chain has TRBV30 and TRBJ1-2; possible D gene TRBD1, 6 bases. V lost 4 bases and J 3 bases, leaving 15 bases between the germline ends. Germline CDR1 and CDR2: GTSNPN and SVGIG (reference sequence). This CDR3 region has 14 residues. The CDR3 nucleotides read TGTGCCTGGACACGGACGGGGGGCGACTATGGCTACACCTTC. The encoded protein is CAWTRTGGDYGYTF.

This chain's CDR3 is CASRLFREGADTQYF. The CDR3 bases are TGCGCCAGCAGGCTGTTTCGGGAGGGCGCAGATACGCAGTATTTT. This chain joins TRBV5-1 and TRBJ2-3; 8 bases line up with TRBD2. Germline V gene lookup returns CDR1 SGHRS and CDR2 YFSETQ. V lost 5 bases to trimming and J lost 4 bases; unmatched junction nucleotides: 9. The length of the CDR3 is 15 residues.